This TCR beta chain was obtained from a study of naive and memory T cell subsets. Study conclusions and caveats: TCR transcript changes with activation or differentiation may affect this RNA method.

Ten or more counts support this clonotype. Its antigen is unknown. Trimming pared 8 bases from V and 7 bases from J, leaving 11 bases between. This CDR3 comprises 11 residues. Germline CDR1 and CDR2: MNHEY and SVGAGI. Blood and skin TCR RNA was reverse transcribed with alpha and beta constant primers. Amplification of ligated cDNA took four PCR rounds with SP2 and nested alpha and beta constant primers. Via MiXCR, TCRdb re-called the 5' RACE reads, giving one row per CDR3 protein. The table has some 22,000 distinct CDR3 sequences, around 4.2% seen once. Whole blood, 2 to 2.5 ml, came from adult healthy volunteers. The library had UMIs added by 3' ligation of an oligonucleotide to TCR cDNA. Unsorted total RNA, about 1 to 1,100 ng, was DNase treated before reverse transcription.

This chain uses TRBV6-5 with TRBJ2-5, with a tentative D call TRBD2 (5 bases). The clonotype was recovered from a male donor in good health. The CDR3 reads CASGNGGTQYF. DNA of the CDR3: TGTGCCAGCGGGAATGGAGGGACCCAGTACTTC.